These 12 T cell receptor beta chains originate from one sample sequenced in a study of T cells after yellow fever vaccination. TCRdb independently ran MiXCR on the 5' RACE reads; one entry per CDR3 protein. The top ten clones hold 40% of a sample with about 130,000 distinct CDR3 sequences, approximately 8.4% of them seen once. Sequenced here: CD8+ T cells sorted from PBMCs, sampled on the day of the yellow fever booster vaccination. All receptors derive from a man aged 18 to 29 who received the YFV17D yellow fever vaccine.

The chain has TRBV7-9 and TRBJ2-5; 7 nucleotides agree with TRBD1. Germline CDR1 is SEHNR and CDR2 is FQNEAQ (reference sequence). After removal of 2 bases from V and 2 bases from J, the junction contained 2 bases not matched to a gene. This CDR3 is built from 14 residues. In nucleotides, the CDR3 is TGTGCCAGCAGCTTACCGGGACAGCAAGAGACCCAGTACTTC. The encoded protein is CASSLPGQQETQYF. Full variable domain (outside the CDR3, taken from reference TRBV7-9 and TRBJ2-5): DTGVSQNPRHKITKRGQNVTFRCDPISEHNRLYWYRQTLGQGPEFLTYFQNEAQLEKSRLLSDRFSAERPKGSFSTLEIQRTEQGDSAMYLCASSLPGQQETQYFGPGTRLLVL.

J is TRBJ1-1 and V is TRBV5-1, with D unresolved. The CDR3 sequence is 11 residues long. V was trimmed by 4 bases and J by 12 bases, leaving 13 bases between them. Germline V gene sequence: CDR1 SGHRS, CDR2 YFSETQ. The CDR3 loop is CASSRGPVTFF. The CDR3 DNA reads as TGCGCCAGCAGCCGTGGACCCGTTACTTTCTTT.

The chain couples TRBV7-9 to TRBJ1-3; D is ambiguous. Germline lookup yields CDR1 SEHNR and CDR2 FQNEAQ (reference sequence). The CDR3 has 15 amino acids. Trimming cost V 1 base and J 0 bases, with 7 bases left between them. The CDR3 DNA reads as TGTGCCAGCAGCTTAGTGGTCCGCTCTGGAAACACCATATATTTT. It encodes CASSLVVRSGNTIYF.

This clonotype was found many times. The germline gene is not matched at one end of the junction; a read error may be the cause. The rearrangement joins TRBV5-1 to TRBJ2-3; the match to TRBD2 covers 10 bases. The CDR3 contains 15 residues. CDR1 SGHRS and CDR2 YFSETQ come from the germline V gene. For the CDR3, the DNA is TGTGCCAGCAGTTTAGGACTAGCGGGCACAGATACGCAGTATTTT. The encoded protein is CASSLGLAGTDTQYF.

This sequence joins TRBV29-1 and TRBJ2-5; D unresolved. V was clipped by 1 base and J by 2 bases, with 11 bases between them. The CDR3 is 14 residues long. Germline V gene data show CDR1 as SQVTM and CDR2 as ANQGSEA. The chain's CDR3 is CSVEGLEIQETQYF. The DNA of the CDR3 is TGCAGCGTTGAAGGGTTAGAAATACAAGAGACCCAGTACTTC.

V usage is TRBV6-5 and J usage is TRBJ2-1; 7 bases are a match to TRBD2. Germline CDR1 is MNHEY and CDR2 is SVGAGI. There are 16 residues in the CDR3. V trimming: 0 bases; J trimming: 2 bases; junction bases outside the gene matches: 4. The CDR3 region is CASSYSIAGAYNEQFF. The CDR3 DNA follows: TGTGCCAGCAGTTACTCGATTGCGGGGGCCTACAATGAGCAGTTCTTC.

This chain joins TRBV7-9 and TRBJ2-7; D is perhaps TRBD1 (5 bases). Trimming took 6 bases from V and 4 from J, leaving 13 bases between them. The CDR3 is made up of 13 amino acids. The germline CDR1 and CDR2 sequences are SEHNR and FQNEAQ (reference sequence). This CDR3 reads CASSSPQGYEQYF. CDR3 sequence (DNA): TGTGCCAGCAGTTCCCCCCAGGGTTACGAGCAGTACTTC. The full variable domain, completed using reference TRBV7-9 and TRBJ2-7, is DTGVSQNPRHKITKRGQNVTFRCDPISEHNRLYWYRQTLGQGPEFLTYFQNEAQLEKSRLLSDRFSAERPKGSFSTLEIQRTEQGDSAMYLCASSSPQGYEQYFGPGTRLTVT.

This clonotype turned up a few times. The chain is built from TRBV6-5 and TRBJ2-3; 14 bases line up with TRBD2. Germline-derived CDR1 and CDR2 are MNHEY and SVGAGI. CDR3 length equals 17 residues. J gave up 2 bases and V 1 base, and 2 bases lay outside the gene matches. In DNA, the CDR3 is TGTGCCAGCAGTTACTGGACTAGCGGGGGGAACACAGATACGCAGTATTTT. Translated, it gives CASSYWTSGGNTDTQYF.

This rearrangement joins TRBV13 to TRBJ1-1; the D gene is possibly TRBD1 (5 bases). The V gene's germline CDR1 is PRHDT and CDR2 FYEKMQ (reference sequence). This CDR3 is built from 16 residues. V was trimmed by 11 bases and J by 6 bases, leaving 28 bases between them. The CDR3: CASRALQGEPSPEAFF. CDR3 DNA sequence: TGTGCCTCCAGGGCGTTGCAGGGAGAACCTTCGCCTGAAGCTTTCTTT.

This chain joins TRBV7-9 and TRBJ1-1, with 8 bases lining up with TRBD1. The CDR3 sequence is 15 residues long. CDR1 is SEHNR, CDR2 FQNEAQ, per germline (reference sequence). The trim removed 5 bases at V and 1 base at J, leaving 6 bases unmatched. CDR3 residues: CASSPNGQGNTEAFF. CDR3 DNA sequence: TGTGCCAGCAGCCCCAATGGACAGGGGAACACTGAAGCTTTCTTT.

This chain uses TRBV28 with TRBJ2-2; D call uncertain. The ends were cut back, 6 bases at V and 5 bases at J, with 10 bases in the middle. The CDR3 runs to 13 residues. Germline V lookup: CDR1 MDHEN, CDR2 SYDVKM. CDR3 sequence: CASRELLTGELFF. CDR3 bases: TGTGCCAGCAGAGAACTCCTTACCGGGGAGCTGTTTTTT.

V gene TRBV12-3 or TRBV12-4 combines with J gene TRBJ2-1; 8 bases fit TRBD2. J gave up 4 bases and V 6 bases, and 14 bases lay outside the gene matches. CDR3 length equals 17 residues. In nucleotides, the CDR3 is TGTGCCAGCAGGGACGTATTAAGCGGGGGAGATTACAATGAGCAGTTCTTC. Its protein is CASRDVLSGGDYNEQFF.